The rows below give T cell receptor beta chains drawn from one sample of a study of cytomegalovirus exposure and HLA in healthy donors. Sequenced by immunoSEQ multiplex PCR; TCRdb stores in-frame clones only, minus some. The repertoire includes about 110,000 clones, 71% of them detected once, and approximately 2.8% sits in the top ten. Sequenced: PBMCs. The receptors derive from a female donor in good health and CMV-seronegative. Both conserved end residues are part of each CDR3. The D gene is left open where the match is weak. Some rows have no size entry. The others give once, few or many, or a class for an expanded clone.

>.|TRBJ1-1|.|TRBV29-1
TGCAGCGGTACAGGGTCCCCTCGCACTGAAGCTTTCTTT
CSGTGSPRTEAFF
>.|TRBJ2-4|.|TRBV6-5
TGTGCCAGCAGTTACTCACTACTGTTAGCCAAAAACATTCAGTACTTC
CASSYSLLLAKNIQYF
>TRBD2|TRBJ2-7|.|TRBV27
TGTGCCAGCAGTTTATCTGGGACTAGCGACGAGCAGTACTTC
CASSLSGTSDEQYF
>TRBD1|TRBJ2-7|.|TRBV9
TGTGCCAGCAGCTTAACGACAGGGGGGTCCTACGAGCAGTACTTC
CASSLTTGGSYEQYF
>TRBD1|TRBJ1-1|.|TRBV27
TGTGCCAGCAGTTTGGACAGGGCCAGTCTCACTGAAGCTTTCTTT
CASSLDRASLTEAFF
>.|TRBJ2-1|.|TRBV19
TGTGCCAGTAGTATAGGCCCGGAGAGGCACAATGAGCAGTTCTTC
CASSIGPERHNEQFF
>.|TRBJ1-6|.|TRBV30
TGTGCCTGGAGTCGTGGGGCTAGGTCACCCCTCCACTTT
CAWSRGARSPLHF
>TRBD1|TRBJ2-3|.|TRBV19
TGTGCCGCTCGCGACAGGGGGGGTGCAGATACGCAGTATTTT
CAARDRGGADTQYF
>.|TRBJ2-7|once|TRBV7-6
TGTGCCAGCAGCTCCGGGGGGCCCGAGCAGTACTTC
CASSSGGPEQYF
>TRBD2|TRBJ2-1|.|TRBV6-5
TGTGCCAGCAGTTCGACTAGCGGGATGTACAATGAGCAGTTCTTC
CASSSTSGMYNEQFF
>TRBD1|TRBJ2-1|.|TRBV7-3
TGTGCCAGCAGCTTAGTAGGGGGCGATGAGCAGTTCTTC
CASSLVGGDEQFF
>TRBD2|TRBJ2-5|.|TRBV19
TGTGCCAGTAGTACCCTAGCGGGAGGGCTGGAGACCCAGTACTTC
CASSTLAGGLETQYF
>TRBD2|TRBJ2-3|.|TRBV5-1
TGCGCCAGCAGCTTCCTAGCGGGGCAGGGGGATACGCAGTATTTT
CASSFLAGQGDTQYF
>.|TRBJ1-1|.|TRBV7-6
TGTGCCAGCAGCTTAGGCGGGGTGAACACTGAAGCTTTCTTT
CASSLGGVNTEAFF
>TRBD1|TRBJ2-3|.|TRBV5-1
TGCGCCAGCAGCCGAACAGGGGGCGGGAGCACAGATACGCAGTATTTT
CASSRTGGGSTDTQYF
>.|TRBJ2-7|few|TRBV14
TGTGCCAGCAGCCAACGACAACCGTCCTACGAGCAGTACTTC
CASSQRQPSYEQYF